A selection of T cell receptor beta chains follows, all from one sample in a study of CD8 T cells in ankylosing spondylitis. TCRdb reanalysed the 5' RACE reads using MiXCR and keeps one entry per CDR3 protein. The table lists 69,000 or so distinct CDR3 sequences, approximately 5% of them singletons. Sequencing used blood, either unsorted or a sorted T cell fraction (not recorded which). These receptors were obtained from a male donor with ankylosing spondylitis or in good health (not recorded which). Each CDR3 is given with its conserved first and last residue.

j_call v_call cdr3_aa
TRBJ2-3 TRBV9 CASSVATGDPSTDTQYF
TRBJ2-2 TRBV12-3/TRBV12-4 CASSSTTGRAGELFF
TRBJ2-2 TRBV5-1 CASSWTGLGTGELFF
TRBJ2-7 TRBV27 CASRPRAGSYEQYF
TRBJ2-7 TRBV24-1 CATSDPTGHNSYEQYF
TRBJ2-2 TRBV7-6 CASSLARLAGGPVTGELFF
TRBJ2-3 TRBV7-9 CASSRGVGTDTQYF
TRBJ2-3 TRBV20-1 CSARSTSGGPTDTQYF
TRBJ2-7 TRBV13 CASSLGGQGGNEQYF
TRBJ2-7 TRBV28 CASSLLDVPYF
TRBJ2-5 TRBV7-9 CASSLGLGQETQYF
TRBJ2-5 TRBV20-1 CSAPPGARGETQYF
TRBJ2-7 TRBV18 CASSPPAGFNEQYF
TRBJ2-3 TRBV20-1 CSALRGGSTDTQYF
TRBJ1-5 TRBV7-2 CASSLEGAGLQPQHF
TRBJ2-7 TRBV10-3 CAISEGGYEQYF
TRBJ2-6 TRBV5-1 CASSVWVSGANVLTF
TRBJ2-6 TRBV4-2 CASSPNRAGANVLTF
TRBJ2-1 TRBV12-3/TRBV12-4 CASRPHLGTSGGSSYNEQFF
TRBJ2-7 TRBV7-8 CASSFGTLYEQYF
TRBJ1-1 TRBV5-1 CASSPGFQGAVEAFF
TRBJ2-7 TRBV9 CASSPDSYEQYF
TRBJ2-1 TRBV3-1 CASSQPQGWNEQFF
TRBJ2-3 TRBV7-2 CASSINRGNTQYF
TRBJ1-4 TRBV5-6 CASSFPDRGATNEKLFF
TRBJ2-3 TRBV14 CASSWGLAGSDTQYF
TRBJ2-1 TRBV20-1 CSADRGGEQFF
TRBJ1-1 TRBV19 CASREDRDMNTEAFF
TRBJ2-6 TRBV11-1 CASSFQGPSGANVLTF
TRBJ1-3 TRBV12-3/TRBV12-4 CASHRSSGNTIYF
TRBJ2-3 TRBV24-1 CATSEEGGGTDTQYF
TRBJ2-1 TRBV15 CATSSGEGVGSSNNEQFF
TRBJ1-5 TRBV10-3 CAISESSGAGNQPQHF
TRBJ1-1 TRBV30 CAWSQTPGRTNTEAFF
TRBJ2-5 TRBV20-1 CSVPTSGGETQYF
TRBJ2-3 TRBV29-1 CSAGDRALDTQYF
TRBJ2-5 TRBV7-8 CASSAGGGEETQYF
TRBJ2-7 TRBV12-3/TRBV12-4 CASRYLTGSYEQYF
TRBJ2-1 TRBV28 CASGRQGTLGQFF
TRBJ2-1 TRBV7-3 CASSLGHSNEQFF
TRBJ2-2 TRBV20-1 CSARWAGTLNTGELFF
TRBJ2-6 TRBV2 CASTGQLGNVLTF
TRBJ2-3 TRBV20-1 CSASDPSTDTQYF
TRBJ1-1 TRBV12-2 CASRLIGMAFF
TRBJ1-5 TRBV12-3/TRBV12-4 CASRPTGNQPQHF
TRBJ2-3 TRBV20-1 CSAQTSGNTDTQYF
TRBJ2-1 TRBV9 CASSLPDRDNEQFF
TRBJ1-5 TRBV11-2 CASSLQGGVNQPQHF
TRBJ1-5 TRBV6-1 CASRTDGSNQPQHF
TRBJ2-3 TRBV18 CASSPMSQGVEDTQYF
TRBJ2-1 TRBV10-3 CAISESLGQGQPEQFF
TRBJ2-7 TRBV28 CASSFTVSADEQYF
TRBJ2-5 TRBV28 CASSLSPQGIQETQYF
TRBJ2-5 TRBV5-1 CASSFTSDRGETQYF
TRBJ1-5 TRBV5-1 CASSPEAGLHQPQHF
TRBJ2-1 TRBV15 CATSSAFGTGGQFF
TRBJ2-7 TRBV3-1 CASRLTGSYEQYF